The present entry profiles one T cell receptor (beta chain) with its context. In the original processing: Reference gene primer amplification gave estimated nucleated cell counts. Using immunoSEQ multiplex PCR, the repertoire was profiled, and TCRdb retains in-frame clones only, with some absent. D and trimming come from the DNA, and the V and J calls and clone size come from that table. The sample contains nearly 350,000 clones, more than 75% of which appear only once. This record comes from a study of blood T cell repertoires in COVID-19. The germline V and J ends were trimmed by 2 bases and 6 bases, with 11 bases remaining between them. This CDR3 has 14 amino acids. CDR1 and CDR2 from the germline V gene are MNHEY and SVGAGI.

The J gene is TRBJ2-1, the V gene TRBV6-5; no firm D call. The receptor was derived from a woman aged 45-59 years with COVID-19, enrolled during active disease. The sequenced material came from peripheral blood. In DNA, the CDR3 is TGTGCCAGCAGTTACACCCCTTCCGGCAATGAGCAGTTCTTC. This codes for CASSYTPSGNEQFF.